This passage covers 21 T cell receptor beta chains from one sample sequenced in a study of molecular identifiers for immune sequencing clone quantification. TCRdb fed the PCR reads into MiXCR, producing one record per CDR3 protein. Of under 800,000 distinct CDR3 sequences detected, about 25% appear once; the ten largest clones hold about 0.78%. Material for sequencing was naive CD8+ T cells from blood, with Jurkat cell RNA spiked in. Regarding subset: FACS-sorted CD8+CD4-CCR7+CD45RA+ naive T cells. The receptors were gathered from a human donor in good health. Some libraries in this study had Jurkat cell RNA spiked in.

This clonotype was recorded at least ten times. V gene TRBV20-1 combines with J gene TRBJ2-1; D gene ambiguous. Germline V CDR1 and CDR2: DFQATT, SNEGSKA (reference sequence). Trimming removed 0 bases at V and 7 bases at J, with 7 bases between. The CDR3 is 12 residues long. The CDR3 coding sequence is TGCAGTGCTAGAGATCTTGGGAATGAGCAGTTCTTC. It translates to CSARDLGNEQFF.

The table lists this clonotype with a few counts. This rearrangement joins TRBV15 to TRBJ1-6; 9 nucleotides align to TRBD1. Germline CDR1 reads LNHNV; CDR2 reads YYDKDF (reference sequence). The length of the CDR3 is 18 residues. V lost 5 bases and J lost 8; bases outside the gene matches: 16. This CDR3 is CATSPLRDREFQDSPLHF. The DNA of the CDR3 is TGTGCCACCAGCCCACTCCGGGACAGGGAATTTCAAGATTCACCCCTCCACTTT.

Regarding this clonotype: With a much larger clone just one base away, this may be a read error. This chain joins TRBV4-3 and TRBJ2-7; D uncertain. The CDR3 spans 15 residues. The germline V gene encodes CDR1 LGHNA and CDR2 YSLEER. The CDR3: CASSQDANGYYEQCF. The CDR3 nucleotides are TGCGCCAGCAGCCAAGATGCAAATGGCTACTACGAGCAGTGCTTC.

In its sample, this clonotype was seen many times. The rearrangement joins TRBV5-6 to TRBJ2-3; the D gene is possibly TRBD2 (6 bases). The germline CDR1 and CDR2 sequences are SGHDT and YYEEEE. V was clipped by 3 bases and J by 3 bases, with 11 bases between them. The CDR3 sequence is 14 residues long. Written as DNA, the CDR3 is TGTGCCAGCAGCTCCGGGAGTTTGACAGATACGCAGTATTTT. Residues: CASSSGSLTDTQYF.

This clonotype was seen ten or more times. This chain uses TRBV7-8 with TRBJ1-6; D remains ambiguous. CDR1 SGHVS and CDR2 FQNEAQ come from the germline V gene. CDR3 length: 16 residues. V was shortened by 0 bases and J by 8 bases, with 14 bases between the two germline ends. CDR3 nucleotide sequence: TGTGCCAGCAGCTTAGCGTTTTCGGGCGCGGATTCACCCCTCCACTTT. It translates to CASSLAFSGADSPLHF. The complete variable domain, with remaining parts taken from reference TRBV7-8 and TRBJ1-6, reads GAGVSQSPRYKVAKRGQDVALRCDPISGHVSLFWYQQALGQGPEFLTYFQNEAQLDKSGLPSDRFFAERPEGSVSTLKIQRTQQEDSAVYLCASSLAFSGADSPLHFGNGTRLTVT.

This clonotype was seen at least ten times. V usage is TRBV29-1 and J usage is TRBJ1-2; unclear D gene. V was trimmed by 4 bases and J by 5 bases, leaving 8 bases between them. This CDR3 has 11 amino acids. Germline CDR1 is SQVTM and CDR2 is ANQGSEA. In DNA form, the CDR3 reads TGCAGCGTTGCCACCATGTATGGCTACACCTTC. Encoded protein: CSVATMYGYTF.

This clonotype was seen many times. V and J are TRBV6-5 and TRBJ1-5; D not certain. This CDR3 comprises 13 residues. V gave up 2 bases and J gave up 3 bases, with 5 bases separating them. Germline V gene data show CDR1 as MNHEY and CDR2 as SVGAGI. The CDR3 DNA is TGTGCCAGCAGTTACAGTGTCAATCAGCCCCAGCATTTT. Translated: CASSYSVNQPQHF.

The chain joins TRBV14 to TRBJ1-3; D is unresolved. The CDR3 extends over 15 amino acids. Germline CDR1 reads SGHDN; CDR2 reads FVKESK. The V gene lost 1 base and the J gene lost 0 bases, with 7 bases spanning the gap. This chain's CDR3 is CASSQGGSSGNTIYF. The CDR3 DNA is TGTGCCAGCAGCCAAGGTGGGAGCTCTGGAAACACCATATATTTT.

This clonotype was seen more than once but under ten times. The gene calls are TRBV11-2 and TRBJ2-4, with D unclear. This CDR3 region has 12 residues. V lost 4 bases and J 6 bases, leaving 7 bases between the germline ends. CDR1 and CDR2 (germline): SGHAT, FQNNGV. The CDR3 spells CASSSAGNIQYF. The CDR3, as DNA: TGTGCCAGCAGCTCTGCAGGAAACATTCAGTACTTC.

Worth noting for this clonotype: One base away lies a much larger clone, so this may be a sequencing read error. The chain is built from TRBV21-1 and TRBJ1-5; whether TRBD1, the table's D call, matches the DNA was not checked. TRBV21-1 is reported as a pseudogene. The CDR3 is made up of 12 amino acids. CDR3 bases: TGTGCCAGCATCGTCGCCCTTCAGGCCCAGCATTTT. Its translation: CASIVALQAQHF.

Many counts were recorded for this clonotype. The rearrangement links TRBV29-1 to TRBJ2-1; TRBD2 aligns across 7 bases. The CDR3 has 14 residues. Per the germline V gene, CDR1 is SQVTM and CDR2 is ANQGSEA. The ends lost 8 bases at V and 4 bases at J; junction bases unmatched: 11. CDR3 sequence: CSSLGAGVYNEQFF. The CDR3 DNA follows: TGCAGCTCTCTGGGCGCGGGAGTTTACAATGAGCAGTTCTTC.

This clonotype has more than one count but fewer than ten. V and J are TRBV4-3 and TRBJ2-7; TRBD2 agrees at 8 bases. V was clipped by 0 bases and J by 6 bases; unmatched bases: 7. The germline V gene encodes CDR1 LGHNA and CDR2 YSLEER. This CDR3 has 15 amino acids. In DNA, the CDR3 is TGCGCCAGCAGCCAAGATACCGGGACTAGGGGCGAGCAGTACTTC. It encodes CASSQDTGTRGEQYF.

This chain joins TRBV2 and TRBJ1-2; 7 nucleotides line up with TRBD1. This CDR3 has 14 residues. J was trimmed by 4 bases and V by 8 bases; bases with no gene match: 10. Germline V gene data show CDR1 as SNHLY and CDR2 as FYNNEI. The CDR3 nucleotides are TGTGCCAGCCGAGGGACAGCGTCACTCTATGGCTACACCTTC. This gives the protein CASRGTASLYGYTF.

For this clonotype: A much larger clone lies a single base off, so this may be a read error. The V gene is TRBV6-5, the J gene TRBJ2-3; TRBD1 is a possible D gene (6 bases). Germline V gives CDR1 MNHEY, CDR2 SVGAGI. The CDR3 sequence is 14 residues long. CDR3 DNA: TGTGCCAGCAGTGGACAGACAAACACAGGTACGCAGTATTTT. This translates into CASSGQTNTGTQYF.

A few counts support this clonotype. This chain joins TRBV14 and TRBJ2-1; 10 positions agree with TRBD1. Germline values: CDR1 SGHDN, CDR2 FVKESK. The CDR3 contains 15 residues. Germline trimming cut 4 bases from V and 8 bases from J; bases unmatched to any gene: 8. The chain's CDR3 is CASSLGTGVVYEQFF. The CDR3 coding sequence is TGTGCCAGCAGCCTTGGGACAGGGGTTGTCTATGAGCAGTTCTTC. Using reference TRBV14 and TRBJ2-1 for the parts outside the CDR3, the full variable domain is EAGVTQFPSHSVIEKGQTVTLRCDPISGHDNLYWYRRVMGKEIKFLLHFVKESKQDESGMPNNRFLAERTGGTYSTLKVQPAELEDSGVYFCASSLGTGVVYEQFFGPGTRLTVL.

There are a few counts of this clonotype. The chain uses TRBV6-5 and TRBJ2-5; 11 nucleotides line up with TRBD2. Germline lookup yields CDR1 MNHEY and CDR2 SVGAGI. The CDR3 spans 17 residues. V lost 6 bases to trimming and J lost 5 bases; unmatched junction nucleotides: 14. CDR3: CASSRGQLAGVGETQYF. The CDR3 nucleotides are TGTGCCAGCAGCCGCGGCCAACTAGCGGGAGTCGGGGAGACCCAGTACTTC.

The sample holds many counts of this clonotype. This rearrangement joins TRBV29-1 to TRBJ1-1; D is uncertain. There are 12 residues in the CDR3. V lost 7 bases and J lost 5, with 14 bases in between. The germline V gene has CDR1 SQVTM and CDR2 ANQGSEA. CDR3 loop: CSAKDGRTEAFF. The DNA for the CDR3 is TGCAGCGCCAAAGACGGGAGGACTGAAGCTTTCTTT.

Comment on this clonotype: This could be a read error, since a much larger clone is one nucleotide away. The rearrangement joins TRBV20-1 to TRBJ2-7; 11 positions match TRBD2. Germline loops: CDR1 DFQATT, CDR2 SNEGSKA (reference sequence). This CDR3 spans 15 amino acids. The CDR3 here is CGARDLTSGSYEQYF. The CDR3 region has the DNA TGCGGTGCTAGAGATTTAACTAGCGGGAGTTACGAGCAGTACTTC.

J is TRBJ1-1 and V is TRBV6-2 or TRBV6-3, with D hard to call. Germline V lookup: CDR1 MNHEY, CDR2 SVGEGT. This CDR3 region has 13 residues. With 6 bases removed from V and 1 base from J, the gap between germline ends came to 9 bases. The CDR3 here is CASRGFPNTEAFF. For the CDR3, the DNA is TGTGCCAGCAGGGGCTTCCCGAACACTGAAGCTTTCTTT.

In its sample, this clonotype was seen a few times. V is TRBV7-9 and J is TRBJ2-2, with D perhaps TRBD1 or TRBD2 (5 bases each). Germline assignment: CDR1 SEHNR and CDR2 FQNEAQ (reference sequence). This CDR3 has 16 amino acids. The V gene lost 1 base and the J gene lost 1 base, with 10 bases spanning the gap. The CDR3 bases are TGTGCCAGCAGCTTAGGAGCGAGGGGGAACACCGGGGAGCTGTTTTTT. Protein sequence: CASSLGARGNTGELFF. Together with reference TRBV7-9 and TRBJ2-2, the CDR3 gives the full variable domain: DTGVSQNPRHKITKRGQNVTFRCDPISEHNRLYWYRQTLGQGPEFLTYFQNEAQLEKSRLLSDRFSAERPKGSFSTLEIQRTEQGDSAMYLCASSLGARGNTGELFFGEGSRLTVL.

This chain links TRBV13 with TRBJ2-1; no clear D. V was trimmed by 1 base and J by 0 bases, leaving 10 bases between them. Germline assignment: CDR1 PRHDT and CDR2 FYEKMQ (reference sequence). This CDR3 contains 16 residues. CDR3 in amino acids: CASSLDGLSSYNEQFF. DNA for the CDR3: TGTGCCAGCAGCTTAGACGGCCTTAGCTCCTACAATGAGCAGTTCTTC.